Listed below are T cell receptor beta chains from one sample, sequenced in a study of blood T cells in healthy people across ages. TCRdb independently ran MiXCR on the 5' RACE reads; one entry per CDR3 protein. In the table there are 1.5 million to 1.9 million distinct CDR3 sequences, around 40% of which are singletons. The sequenced sample consisted of blood. Every receptor here comes from a woman aged 18 to 35 in good health. CDR3s include the opening cysteine and the closing phenylalanine or tryptophan. D genes are given only for firm matches. A clone size is listed for some rows: how often the clone was seen (once, few, many), or a class if it is expanded.

j_call | v_call | d_call | clone_size | cdr3_nt | cdr3_aa
TRBJ2-1 | TRBV11-3 | TRBD2 | . | TGTGCCAGCAGCCCGTCCGGCGGGGGGAACAATGAGCAGTTCTTC | CASSPSGGGNNEQFF
TRBJ2-5 | TRBV4-3 | . | . | TGCGCCAGCAGCCAGAATTGGGGCTATAAACAAGAGACCCAGTACTTC | CASSQNWGYKQETQYF
TRBJ2-1 | TRBV6-5 | . | . | TGTGCCAGCAGTTATAAGCGTGTAGGTGTGCAGTTCTTC | CASSYKRVGVQFF
TRBJ2-7 | TRBV6-5 | TRBD1 | few | TGTGCCAGCAGTTACGTCAGGGGGCTATCCTACGAGCAGTACTTC | CASSYVRGLSYEQYF
TRBJ1-1 | TRBV7-9 | . | . | TGTGCCAGCAGCTTAGTCCAGGGGTATTTGACTGAAGCTTTCTTT | CASSLVQGYLTEAFF
TRBJ2-1 | TRBV5-5 | . | . | TGTGCCAGCACCCACCTGTCCTACAATGAGCAGTTCTTC | CASTHLSYNEQFF
TRBJ1-2 | TRBV4-1 | . | few | TGCACCAGCAGCCAACCCATAGCACAGGGAGAAAACTATGGCTACACCTTC | CTSSQPIAQGENYGYTF
TRBJ2-5 | TRBV7-3 | TRBD2 | . | TGTGCCAGCAGCCGGAGCGGGGGGTTTTACAATGAGCAGTACTTC | CASSRSGGFYNEQYF
TRBJ1-6 | TRBV5-1 | TRBD1 | few | TGCGCCAGCAGTTCTGGAAGAACAGGGGCTGGTTCACCCCTCCACTTT | CASSSGRTGAGSPLHF
TRBJ1-5 | TRBV7-9 | . | . | TGTGCCAGCAGCGCGGAGACAGCCAATCAGCCCCAGCATTTT | CASSAETANQPQHF
TRBJ2-2 | TRBV7-9 | . | few | TGTGCCAGCAGCTTCGTACAGATTAACACCGGGGAGCTGTTTTTT | CASSFVQINTGELFF
TRBJ1-2 | TRBV28 | . | . | TGTGCCTTCTGGGCTGCTGGCTATGGCTACACCTTC | CAFWAAGYGYTF
TRBJ2-1 | TRBV6-5 | . | once | TGTGCCAGCACTACTGGGAATTGGGGCGATGAGCAGTTCTTC | CASTTGNWGDEQFF